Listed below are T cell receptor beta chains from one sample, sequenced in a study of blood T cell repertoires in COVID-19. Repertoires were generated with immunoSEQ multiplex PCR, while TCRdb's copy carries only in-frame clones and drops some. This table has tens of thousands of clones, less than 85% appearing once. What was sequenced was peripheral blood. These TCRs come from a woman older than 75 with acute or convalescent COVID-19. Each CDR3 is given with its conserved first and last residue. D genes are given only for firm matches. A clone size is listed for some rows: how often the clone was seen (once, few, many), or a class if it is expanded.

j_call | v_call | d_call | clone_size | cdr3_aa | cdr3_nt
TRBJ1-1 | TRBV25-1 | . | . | CASSEYRRETEAFF | TGTGCCAGCAGTGAATACAGGAGGGAAACTGAAGCTTTCTTT
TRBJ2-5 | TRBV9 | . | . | CASSVGVARVQETQYF | TGTGCCAGCAGCGTAGGAGTAGCGCGGGTCCAAGAGACCCAGTACTTC
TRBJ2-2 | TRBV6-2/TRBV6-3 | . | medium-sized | CASSYISRAQTGELFF | TGTGCCAGCAGTTACATAAGCAGGGCGCAGACCGGGGAGCTGTTTTTT
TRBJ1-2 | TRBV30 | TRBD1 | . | CAWTPGQALGYGYTF | TGTGCCTGGACCCCCGGACAGGCTCTAGGCTATGGCTACACCTTC
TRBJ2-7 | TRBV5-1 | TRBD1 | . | CASSLRDRIAYEQYF | TGCGCCAGCAGCCTCCGGGACAGAATCGCCTACGAGCAGTACTTC
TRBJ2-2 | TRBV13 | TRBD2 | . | CASSLSPWGLAGDNTGELFF | TGTGCCAGCAGTTTATCCCCCTGGGGACTAGCGGGGGACAACACCGGGGAGCTGTTTTTT
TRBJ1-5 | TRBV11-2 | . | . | CASSPGLGGDQPQHF | TGTGCCAGCAGCCCCGGACTTGGTGGGGATCAGCCCCAGCATTTT
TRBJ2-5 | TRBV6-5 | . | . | CASSSGLHQETQYF | TGTGCCAGCAGTTCCGGACTGCACCAAGAGACCCAGTACTTC
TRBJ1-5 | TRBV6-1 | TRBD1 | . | CASSGQGPYSNQPQHF | TGTGCCAGCAGTGGACAGGGCCCCTATAGCAATCAGCCCCAGCATTTT
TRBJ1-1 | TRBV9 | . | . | CASSVGEDYTEAFF | TGTGCCAGCAGCGTAGGGGAGGATTACACTGAAGCTTTCTTT
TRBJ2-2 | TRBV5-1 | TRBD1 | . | CASNPIRDSRNTGELFF | TGCGCCAGCAATCCGATACGGGACAGCAGGAACACCGGGGAGCTGTTTTTT
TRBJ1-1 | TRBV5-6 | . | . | CASSLQTLRAFF | TGTGCCAGCAGCCTCCAGACACTCAGGGCTTTCTTT
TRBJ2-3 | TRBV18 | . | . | CASSPTRSTDTQYF | TGTGCCAGCTCACCCACTAGAAGCACAGATACGCAGTATTTT
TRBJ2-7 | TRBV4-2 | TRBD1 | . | CASSHTGQGGYEQYF | TGTGCCAGCAGCCACACGGGACAGGGAGGCTACGAGCAGTACTTC
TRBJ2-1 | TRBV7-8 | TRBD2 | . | CASSYSPGGGDEQFF | TGTGCCAGCAGCTACTCACCGGGGGGGGGCGATGAGCAGTTCTTC
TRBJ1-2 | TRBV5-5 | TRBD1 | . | CASSPGTANYGYTF | TGTGCCAGCAGTCCCGGGACAGCTAACTATGGCTACACCTTC
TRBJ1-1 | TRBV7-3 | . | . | CASSFYKNTEAFF | TGTGCCAGCAGCTTTTACAAAAACACTGAAGCTTTCTTT
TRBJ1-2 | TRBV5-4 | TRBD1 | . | CASSSGQNNYGYTF | TGTGCCAGCAGCTCGGGACAGAATAACTATGGCTACACCTTC
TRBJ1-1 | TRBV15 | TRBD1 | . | CATSPGTGGRTEAFF | TGTGCCACCAGCCCCGGGACAGGGGGAAGGACTGAAGCTTTCTTT
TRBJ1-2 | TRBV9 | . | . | CASSPRSRDYGYTF | TGTGCCAGCAGCCCGCGGTCGAGGGACTATGGCTACACCTTC
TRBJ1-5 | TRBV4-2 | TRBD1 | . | CASSRGQGPHQPQHF | TGTGCCAGCAGCCGTGGACAGGGGCCCCATCAGCCCCAGCATTTT
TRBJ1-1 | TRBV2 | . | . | CASRRTEDEAFF | TGTGCCAGCAGGAGAACAGAAGATGAAGCTTTCTTT
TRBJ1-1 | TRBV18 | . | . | CASSPISGPHTEAFF | TGTGCCAGCTCACCAATATCAGGGCCCCACACTGAAGCTTTCTTT
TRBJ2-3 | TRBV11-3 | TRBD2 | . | CASSLGGLAGGVTDTQYF | TGTGCCAGCAGCTTAGGAGGCTTAGCGGGAGGAGTAACAGATACGCAGTATTTT
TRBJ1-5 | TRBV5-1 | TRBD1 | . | CASSSGTGANQPQHF | TGCGCCAGCAGCTCCGGGACAGGGGCAAATCAGCCCCAGCATTTT
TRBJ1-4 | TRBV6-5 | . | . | CASSPRRGTNEKLFF | TGTGCCAGCAGCCCCCGGCGGGGAACTAATGAAAAACTGTTTTTT
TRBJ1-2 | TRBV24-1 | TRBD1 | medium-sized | CATSDSRTGGVNYGYTF | TGTGCCACCAGTGATTCCCGGACAGGGGGCGTAAACTATGGCTACACCTTC
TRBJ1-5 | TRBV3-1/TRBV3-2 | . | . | CASSQGEDSNQPQHF | TGTGCCAGCAGCCAAGGCGAGGATAGCAATCAGCCCCAGCATTTT
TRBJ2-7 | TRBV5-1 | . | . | CASSLQGRENEQYF | TGCGCCAGCAGCTTGCAGGGCAGGGAAAACGAGCAGTACTTC
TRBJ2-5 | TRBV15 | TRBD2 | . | CATSSSGGETQYF | TGTGCCACCAGCAGTTCGGGGGGAGAGACCCAGTACTTC
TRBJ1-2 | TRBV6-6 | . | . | CASTTSGKVGYGYTF | TGTGCCAGCACAACGTCGGGGAAAGTGGGTTATGGCTACACCTTC
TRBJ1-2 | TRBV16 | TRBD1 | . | CASSRNTGGEGYGYTF | TGTGCCAGCAGCCGAAACACAGGGGGCGAGGGCTATGGCTACACCTTC
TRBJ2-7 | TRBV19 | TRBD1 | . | CASSTPGTDYEQYF | TGTGCCAGTAGTACACCAGGGACAGACTACGAGCAGTACTTC
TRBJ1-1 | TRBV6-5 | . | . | CASSYQGTGVTEAFF | TGTGCCAGCAGTTACCAGGGGACCGGGGTGACTGAAGCTTTCTTT
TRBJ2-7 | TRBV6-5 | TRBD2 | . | CASRNPPSGSYEQYF | TGTGCCAGCAGAAACCCGCCTAGCGGGTCCTACGAGCAGTACTTC
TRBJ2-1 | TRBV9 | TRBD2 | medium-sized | CASSTAGGPREQFF | TGTGCCAGCAGCACAGCGGGGGGGCCTCGAGAGCAGTTCTTC
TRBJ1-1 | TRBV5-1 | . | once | CASSLASPGLTEAFF | TGCGCCAGCAGCTTGGCCTCCCCAGGGCTCACTGAAGCTTTCTTT
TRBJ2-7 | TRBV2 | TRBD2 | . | CASSEGAVLAGTYEQYF | TGTGCCAGCAGTGAAGGGGCGGTACTAGCGGGAACGTACGAGCAGTACTTC
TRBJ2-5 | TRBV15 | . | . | CATSRGALYQETQYF | TGTGCCACCAGCAGAGGGGCCCTGTACCAAGAGACCCAGTACTTC
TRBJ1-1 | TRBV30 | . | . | CAWSRRSGQKNTEAFF | TGTGCCTGGAGTCGGAGGTCGGGACAAAAGAACACTGAAGCTTTCTTT
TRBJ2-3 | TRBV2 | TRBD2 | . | CASSALAGEGDTQYF | TGTGCCAGCAGTGCGCTAGCGGGAGAGGGGGATACGCAGTATTTT
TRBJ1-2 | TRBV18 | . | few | CASSPPSSGWGYTF | TGTGCCAGCTCACCACCTTCCTCAGGGTGGGGCTACACCTTC
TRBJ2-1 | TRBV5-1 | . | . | CASSFPTENEQFF | TGCGCCAGCAGCTTTCCGACAGAGAATGAGCAGTTCTTC